This TCR beta chain was found in a study of T cells after yellow fever vaccination. Notes on the study in general: Compared with primary, the secondary response was weaker and peaked at day 5, not 15.

Only a few counts were recorded for this clonotype. Its cognate antigen is unknown. V dropped 7 bases and J dropped 4; count of bases not matched to a gene: 3. Germline V gene data show CDR1 as SGHRS and CDR2 as YFSETQ. This CDR3 is built from 14 residues. TCRdb reprocessed the 5' RACE reads via MiXCR and lists one record per CDR3 protein. This sample yields about 500,000 distinct CDR3 sequences, of which approximately 16% are seen a single time; roughly 17% belongs to the top ten. This rearrangement joins TRBV5-1 to TRBJ2-2; 11 positions agree with TRBD1. This TCR derives from a man between 18 and 29 years old who received the YFV17D yellow fever vaccine. The specimen comprised PBMCs, sampled around 5 days after the first yellow fever vaccination. The CDR3 DNA reads as TGCGCCAGCGGGACAGGGGGAAGCACCGGGGAGCTGTTTTTT. As protein: CASGTGGSTGELFF.